The 18 T cell receptor beta chains below come from one sample, sequenced in a study of CD4+ T cells in melanoma. TCRdb's table, derived via immunoSEQ multiplex PCR, lists solely in-frame clones and lacks some. The sample has 52,000 or so clones, roughly two thirds seen once. The specimen was tumor tissue. Receptor source: a human donor with melanoma.

The V gene is TRBV15, the J gene TRBJ1-2; 12 bases match TRBD1. Trimming removed 5 bases from V and 3 bases from J; junction bases left unmatched: 4. This CDR3 is 15 amino acids long. CDR1 is LNHNV, CDR2 YYDKDF, per germline (reference sequence). CDR3 sequence: CATSLGQGAHYGYTF. CDR3 in DNA: TGTGCCACCAGCCTGGGACAGGGGGCCCACTATGGCTACACCTTC. The variable domain in full, completed from reference TRBV15 and TRBJ1-2, reads DAMVIQNPRYQVTQFGKPVTLSCSQTLNHNVMYWYQQKSSQAPKLLFHYYDKDFNNEADTPDNFQSRRPNTSFCFLDIRSPGLGDTAMYLCATSLGQGAHYGYTFGSGTRLTVV.

V is TRBV4-1 and J is TRBJ2-7; D gene uncertain. The CDR3 covers 16 residues. Germline CDR1 and CDR2: MGHRA and YSYEKL. V gave up 3 bases and J gave up 4 bases, with 19 bases separating them. Written as DNA, the CDR3 is TGCGCCAGCAGCCATTACCCTTTTCCGGTCAGTTACGAGCAGTACTTC. Amino acid sequence: CASSHYPFPVSYEQYF.

This clone has just one count. The V and J genes are TRBV30 and TRBJ2-4; 9 nucleotides agree with TRBD2. The length of the CDR3 is 17 residues. V trimming: 0 bases; J trimming: 0 bases; junction bases outside the gene matches: 6. Germline-derived CDR1 and CDR2 are GTSNPN and SVGIG (reference sequence). DNA for the CDR3: TGTGCCTGGAGTGTGGCGGGGGGGAGCCTAGCCAAAAACATTCAGTACTTC. Amino acid sequence: CAWSVAGGSLAKNIQYF.

The chain uses TRBV4-3 and TRBJ1-1; tentative D call: TRBD1 (6 bases). The CDR3 loop spans 16 amino acids. V was trimmed by 0 bases and J by 1 base, leaving 12 bases between them. Germline V lookup: CDR1 LGHNA, CDR2 YSLEER. This CDR3 reads CASSQDLWTANTEAFF. In DNA, the CDR3 is TGCGCCAGCAGCCAAGATCTTTGGACAGCGAACACTGAAGCTTTCTTT.

The chain has TRBV6-1 and TRBJ1-5; D might be TRBD1 (6 bases). Trimming pared 5 bases from V and 6 bases from J, leaving 14 bases between. CDR3 length: 14 residues. From germline, CDR1 is MNHNS and CDR2 SASEGT. The CDR3 nucleotides are TGTGCCAGCAGTTGGCAGGGGAAGGGTCAGCCCCAGCATTTT. Translating it yields CASSWQGKGQPQHF.

In DNA, the CDR3 is TGTGCCAGCAGGGCCGGATCAACTAATGAAAAACTGTTTTTT. Amino acid sequence: CASRAGSTNEKLFF. J is TRBJ1-4 and V is TRBV2; D not resolved. The CDR3 sequence is 14 residues long. Trimming pared 6 bases from V and 0 bases from J, leaving 8 bases between. The germline gives CDR1 SNHLY, CDR2 FYNNEI.

This chain's CDR3 is CASSTLQGQETQYF. The CDR3 coding sequence is TGTGCCAGCAGCACCTTACAGGGTCAAGAGACCCAGTACTTC. V and J are TRBV27 and TRBJ2-5; D perhaps matches TRBD1 (6 bases). V gave up 6 bases and J gave up 2 bases, with 13 bases separating them. In germline, CDR1 is MNHEY, CDR2 SMNVEV (reference sequence). The CDR3 is 14 amino acids.

This clone was recorded a few times. The V call is TRBV13, the J call TRBJ2-7; 10 bases line up with TRBD1. The length of the CDR3 is 15 residues. The junction had 7 bases not matched to a gene; V was cut back by 4 bases and J by 4 bases. Germline CDR1 PRHDT, CDR2 FYEKMQ (reference sequence). The CDR3 region is CASSSLGQGVYEQYF. The CDR3 nucleotides read TGTGCCAGCAGCTCCCTCGGACAGGGGGTTTACGAGCAGTACTTC.

CDR3 in amino acids: CAWSDGSWEQFF. As DNA, the CDR3 is TGTGCCTGGAGTGACGGGAGTTGGGAGCAGTTCTTC. The rearrangement uses TRBV30 and TRBJ2-1, with D tentatively TRBD2 (6 bases). V was cut by 1 base and J by 10 bases, with 11 bases left in between. CDR1 is GTSNPN and CDR2 is SVGIG in the germline V gene (reference sequence). The CDR3 is 12 amino acids.

The chain links TRBV7-9 to TRBJ2-2, with D unclear. This CDR3 region has 13 residues. Germline V gene sequence: CDR1 SEHNR, CDR2 FQNEAQ (reference sequence). The germline V and J ends were trimmed by 7 bases and 5 bases, with 11 bases remaining between them. The CDR3 DNA reads TGTGCCAGCACTATTTTACAAACCGGGGAGCTGTTTTTT. It translates to CASTILQTGELFF.

This clone was found many times. The CDR3 sequence: CASSSPSPAAEAFF. In DNA, the CDR3 is TGCGCCAGCAGCTCTCCATCCCCCGCCGCTGAAGCTTTCTTT. The chain employs TRBV4-1 and TRBJ1-1; D is undetermined. This CDR3 spans 14 amino acids. V was cut by 5 bases and J by 6 bases, with 16 bases left in between. Germline assignment: CDR1 MGHRA and CDR2 YSYEKL.

This clone was counted between two and nine times. V gene TRBV4-3 combines with J gene TRBJ1-6, with D unclear. In germline, CDR1 is LGHNA, CDR2 YSLEER. The CDR3 runs 16 residues. The V end was cut by 0 bases, the J end by 6 bases, with 12 bases between. CDR3 bases: TGCGCCAGCAGCCAAGAGACCGGAAGGCCTAATTCACCCCTCCACTTT. Protein product: CASSQETGRPNSPLHF.

This chain joins TRBV5-1 and TRBJ2-5; 7 bases map to TRBD1. Gene TRBJ2-7 matches the end of the DNA better, so the J call may be wrong. The CDR3 extends over 14 amino acids. The germline CDR1 and CDR2 sequences are SGHRS and YFSETQ. This chain's CDR3 is CASSYSDRFDEQYF. The CDR3 coding sequence is TGCGCCAGCAGCTACTCGGACAGGTTTGACGAGCAGTACTTC.

The V call is TRBV30, the J call TRBJ1-5; TRBD1 matches at 9 bases. V was pared by 7 bases and J by 4 bases, with 5 bases of the junction left unmatched. Germline lookup yields CDR1 GTSNPN and CDR2 SVGIG (reference sequence). The CDR3 runs to 13 residues. The CDR3 is CAYSGTGNQPQHF. CDR3 in DNA: TGTGCCTACTCCGGGACAGGGAATCAGCCCCAGCATTTT.

The gene calls are TRBV30 and TRBJ1-5, with 7 bases aligning to TRBD1. This CDR3 has 13 residues. CDR1 is GTSNPN and CDR2 is SVGIG in the germline V gene (reference sequence). The trim removed 4 bases at V and 4 bases at J, leaving 4 bases unmatched. The CDR3, as DNA: TGTGCCTGGAACAGGGGTCCTAATCAGCCCCAGCATTTT. The encoded protein is CAWNRGPNQPQHF.

The chain joins TRBV4-3 to TRBJ2-7, with D perhaps matching TRBD1 (5 bases). There are 17 residues in the CDR3. Germline V gives CDR1 LGHNA, CDR2 YSLEER. Trimming took 0 bases from V and 3 from J, leaving 18 bases between them. The CDR3 bases are TGCGCCAGCAGCCAAGATCCCCAGGGCTTAGGTCACTACGAGCAGTACTTC. It codes for CASSQDPQGLGHYEQYF.

This clone has just a few counts. The rearrangement uses TRBV6-5 and TRBJ2-5, with 9 bases aligning to TRBD1. The CDR3 is 15 residues long. The germline V gene has CDR1 MNHEY and CDR2 SVGAGI. J was trimmed by 2 bases and V by 2 bases; bases with no gene match: 3. The CDR3 DNA is TGTGCCAGCAGTTACCTGGACAGGGGTCAAGAGACCCAGTACTTC. It specifies CASSYLDRGQETQYF.

This clone has only one observation. This CDR3 reads CASSSGGPYEQYF. The CDR3 DNA sequence: TGTGCCAGCTCTAGCGGGGGGCCCTACGAGCAGTACTTC. The J gene is TRBJ2-7, the V gene TRBV6-5, with 11 bases matching TRBD2. Germline loops: CDR1 MNHEY, CDR2 SVGAGI. Trimming cost V 8 bases and J 2 bases; bases outside gene matches: 2. The CDR3 contains 13 residues.